This TCR beta chain was identified during a study of identical twins. Study-wide points: For out-of-frame alpha sequences shared by twins, low generation probability was in excess. Cord blood beta clonotypes present at high abundance carried fewer insertions; no such pattern appeared in memory repertoires.

With template switching, a universal primer site was added, and the cDNA carried unique molecular identifiers. TCRdb re-called the 5' RACE reads with MiXCR, one entry per CDR3 protein. There are about 18,000 distinct CDR3 sequences in the sample; approximately 70% occur only once, and over 4.5% lies in the top ten. Regarding this clonotype: The antigen is undetermined.

V lost 10 bases, J lost 2 bases, and 12 bases lay in between. The CDR3 length is 13 residues. All donors were healthy Caucasians. The genes are TRBV12-3 or TRBV12-4 and TRBJ2-1; D possibly matches TRBD1 or TRBD2 (6 bases each). The source material was memory (CD45RO+) T cells sorted from blood. The sequence came from a woman between 18 and 29 years old in good health. This table probably holds off-target reads from a library built for another chain. CDR3 nucleotides: TGTGCCATATGGGGGGCAGCCTACAATGAGCAGTTCTTC. Translating gives CAIWGAAYNEQFF.